This T cell receptor (beta chain) appears in the sequencing data of a study of T cells in Graves' hyperthyroidism and ophthalmopathy. The source material, RNA transcripts, was used to amplify TCR beta CDR3 regions. Carried out on the TCR CDR3, a first-round RT-PCR used the HTBI primer set. Via MiXCR, TCRdb re-called the multiplex PCR reads, giving one row per CDR3 protein. In the table there are over 350,000 distinct CDR3 sequences, around 15% of which are singletons. Ophthalmopathy patients had Clinical Activity Score at least 3, NOSPECS grade at least 4, duration under 3 months. Clinical symptoms, serum thyroxine and TRAb, thyroid ultrasound and orbital computed tomography were used for the diagnoses. Germline V gene sequence: CDR1 MNHNS, CDR2 SASEGT. The CDR3 length is 14 residues. Losses at the gene ends were 8 bases for V and 3 bases for J; bases not matched to a gene: 9.

The sequence came from a man over 45 with Graves' ophthalmopathy. The chain is built from TRBV6-1 and TRBJ2-7; 8 bases agree with TRBD1. Sequencing was done on a sample of blood. The CDR3 reads CASALRTGFYEQYF. The CDR3 DNA reads as TGTGCCAGCGCACTACGGACAGGGTTCTACGAGCAGTACTTC.